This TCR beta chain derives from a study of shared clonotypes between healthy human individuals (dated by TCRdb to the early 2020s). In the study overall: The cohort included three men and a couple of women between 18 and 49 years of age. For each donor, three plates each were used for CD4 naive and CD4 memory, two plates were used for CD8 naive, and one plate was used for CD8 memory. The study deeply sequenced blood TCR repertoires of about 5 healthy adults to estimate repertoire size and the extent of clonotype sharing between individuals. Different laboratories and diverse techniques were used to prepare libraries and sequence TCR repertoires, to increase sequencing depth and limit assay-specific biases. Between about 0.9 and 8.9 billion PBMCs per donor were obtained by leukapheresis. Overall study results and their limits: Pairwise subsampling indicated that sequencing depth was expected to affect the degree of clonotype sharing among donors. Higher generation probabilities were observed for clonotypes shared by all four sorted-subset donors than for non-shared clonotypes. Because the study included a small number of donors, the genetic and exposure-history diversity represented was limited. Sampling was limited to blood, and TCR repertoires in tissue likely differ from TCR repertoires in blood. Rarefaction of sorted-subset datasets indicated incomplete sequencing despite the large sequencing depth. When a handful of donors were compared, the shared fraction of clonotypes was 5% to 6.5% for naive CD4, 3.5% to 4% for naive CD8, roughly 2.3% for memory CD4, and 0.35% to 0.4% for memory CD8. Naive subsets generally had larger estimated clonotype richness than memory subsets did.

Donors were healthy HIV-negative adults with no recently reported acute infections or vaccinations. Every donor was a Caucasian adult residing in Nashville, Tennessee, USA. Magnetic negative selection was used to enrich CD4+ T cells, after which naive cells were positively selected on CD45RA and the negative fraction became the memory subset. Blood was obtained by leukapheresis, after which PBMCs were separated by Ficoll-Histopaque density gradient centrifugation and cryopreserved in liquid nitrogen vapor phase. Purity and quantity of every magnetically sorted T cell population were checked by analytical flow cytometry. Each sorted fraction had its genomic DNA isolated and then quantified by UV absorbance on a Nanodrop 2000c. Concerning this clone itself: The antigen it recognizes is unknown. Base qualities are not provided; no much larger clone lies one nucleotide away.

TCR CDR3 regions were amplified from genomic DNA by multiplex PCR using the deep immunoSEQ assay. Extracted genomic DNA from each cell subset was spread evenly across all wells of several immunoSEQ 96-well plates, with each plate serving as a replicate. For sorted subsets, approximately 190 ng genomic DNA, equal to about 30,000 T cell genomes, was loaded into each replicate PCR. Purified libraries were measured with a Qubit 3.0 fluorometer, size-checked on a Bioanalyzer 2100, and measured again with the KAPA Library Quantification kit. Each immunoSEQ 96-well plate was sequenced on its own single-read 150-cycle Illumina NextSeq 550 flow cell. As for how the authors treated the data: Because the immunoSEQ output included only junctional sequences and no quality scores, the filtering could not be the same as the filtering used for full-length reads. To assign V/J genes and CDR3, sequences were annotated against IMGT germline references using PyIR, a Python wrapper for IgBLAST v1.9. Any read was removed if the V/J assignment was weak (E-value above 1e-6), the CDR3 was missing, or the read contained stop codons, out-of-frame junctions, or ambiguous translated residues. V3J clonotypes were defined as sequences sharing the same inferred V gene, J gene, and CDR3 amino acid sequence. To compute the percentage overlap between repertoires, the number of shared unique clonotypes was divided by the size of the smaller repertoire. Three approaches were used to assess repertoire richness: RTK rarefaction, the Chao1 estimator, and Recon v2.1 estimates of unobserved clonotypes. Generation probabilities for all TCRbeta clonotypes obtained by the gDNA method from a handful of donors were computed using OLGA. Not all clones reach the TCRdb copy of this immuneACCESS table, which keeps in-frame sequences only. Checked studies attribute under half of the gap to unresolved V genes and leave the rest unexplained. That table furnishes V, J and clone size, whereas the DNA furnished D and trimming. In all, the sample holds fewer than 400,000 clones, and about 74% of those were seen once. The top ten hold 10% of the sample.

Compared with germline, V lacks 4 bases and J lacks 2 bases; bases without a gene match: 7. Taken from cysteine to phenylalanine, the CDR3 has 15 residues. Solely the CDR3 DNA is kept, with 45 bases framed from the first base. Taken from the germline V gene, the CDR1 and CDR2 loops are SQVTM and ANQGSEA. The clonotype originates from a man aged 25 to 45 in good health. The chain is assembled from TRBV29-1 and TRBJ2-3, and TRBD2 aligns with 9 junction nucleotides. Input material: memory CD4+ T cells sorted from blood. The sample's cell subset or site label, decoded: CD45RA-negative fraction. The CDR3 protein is CSVGGLAGPTDTQYF. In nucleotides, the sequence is TGCAGCGTTGGAGGGCTAGCGGGACCCACAGATACGCAGTATTTT.